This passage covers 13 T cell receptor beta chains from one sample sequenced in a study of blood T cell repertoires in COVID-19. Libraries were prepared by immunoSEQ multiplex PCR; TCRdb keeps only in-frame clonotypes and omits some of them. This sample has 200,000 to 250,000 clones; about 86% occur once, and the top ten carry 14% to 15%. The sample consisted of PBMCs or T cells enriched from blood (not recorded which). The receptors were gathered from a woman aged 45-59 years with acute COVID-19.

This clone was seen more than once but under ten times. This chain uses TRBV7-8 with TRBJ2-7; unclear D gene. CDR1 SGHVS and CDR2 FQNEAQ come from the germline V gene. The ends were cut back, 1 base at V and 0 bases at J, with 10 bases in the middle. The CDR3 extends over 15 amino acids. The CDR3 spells CASSLEAGSSYEQYF. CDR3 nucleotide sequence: TGTGCCAGCAGCTTAGAGGCAGGCAGCTCCTACGAGCAGTACTTC. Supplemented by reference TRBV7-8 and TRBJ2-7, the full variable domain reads GAGVSQSPRYKVAKRGQDVALRCDPISGHVSLFWYQQALGQGPEFLTYFQNEAQLDKSGLPSDRFFAERPEGSVSTLKIQRTQQEDSAVYLCASSLEAGSSYEQYFGPGTRLTVT.

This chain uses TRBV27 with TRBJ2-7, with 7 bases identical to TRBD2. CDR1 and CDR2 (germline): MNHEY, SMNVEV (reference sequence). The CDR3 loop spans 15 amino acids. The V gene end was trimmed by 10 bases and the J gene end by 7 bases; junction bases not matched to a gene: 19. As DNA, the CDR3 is TGTGCCACCCGGAGTAGCGGGCTCCCCGTGGGGGAGCAGTACTTC. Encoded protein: CATRSSGLPVGEQYF.

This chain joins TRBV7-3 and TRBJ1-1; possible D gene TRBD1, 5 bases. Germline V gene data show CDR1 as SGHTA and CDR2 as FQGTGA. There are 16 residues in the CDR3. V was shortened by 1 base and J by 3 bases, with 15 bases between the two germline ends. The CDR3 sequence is CASSLNGGGLDTEAFF. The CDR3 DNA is TGTGCCAGCAGCTTAAATGGGGGAGGGTTGGACACTGAAGCTTTCTTT.

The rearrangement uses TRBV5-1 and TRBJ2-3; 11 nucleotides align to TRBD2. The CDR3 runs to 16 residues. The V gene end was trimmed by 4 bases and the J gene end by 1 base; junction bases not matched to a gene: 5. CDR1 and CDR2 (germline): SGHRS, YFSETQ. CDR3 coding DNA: TGCGCCAGCAGCACGGGACTAGCGGAACGCACAGATACGCAGTATTTT. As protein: CASSTGLAERTDTQYF.

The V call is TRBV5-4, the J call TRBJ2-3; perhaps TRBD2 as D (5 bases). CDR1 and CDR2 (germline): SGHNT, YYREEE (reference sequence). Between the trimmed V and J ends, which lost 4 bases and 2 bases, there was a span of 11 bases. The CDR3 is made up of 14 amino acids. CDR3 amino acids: CASSPGGLTDTQYF. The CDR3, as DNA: TGTGCCAGCAGCCCCGGCGGACTCACAGATACGCAGTATTTT.

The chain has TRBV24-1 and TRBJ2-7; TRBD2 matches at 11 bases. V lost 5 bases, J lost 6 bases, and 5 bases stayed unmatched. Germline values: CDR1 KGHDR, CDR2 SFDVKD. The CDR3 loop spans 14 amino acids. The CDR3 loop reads CATSALAGAGEQYF. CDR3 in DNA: TGTGCCACCAGTGCACTAGCGGGAGCCGGCGAGCAGTACTTC.

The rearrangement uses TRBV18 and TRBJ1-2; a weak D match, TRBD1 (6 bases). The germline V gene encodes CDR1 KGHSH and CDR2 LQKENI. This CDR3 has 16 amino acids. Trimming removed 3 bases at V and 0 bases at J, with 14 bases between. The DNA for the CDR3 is TGTGCCAGCTCACCGTACCGGGACACCTCTAACTATGGCTACACCTTC. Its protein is CASSPYRDTSNYGYTF.

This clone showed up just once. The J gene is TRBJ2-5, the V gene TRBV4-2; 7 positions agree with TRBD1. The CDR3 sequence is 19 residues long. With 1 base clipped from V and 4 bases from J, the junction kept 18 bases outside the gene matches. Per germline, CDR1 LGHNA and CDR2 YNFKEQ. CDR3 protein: CASSQVVGGSTGAGETQYF. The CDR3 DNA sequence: TGTGCCAGCAGCCAAGTGGTTGGTGGATCTACAGGGGCAGGAGAGACCCAGTACTTC.

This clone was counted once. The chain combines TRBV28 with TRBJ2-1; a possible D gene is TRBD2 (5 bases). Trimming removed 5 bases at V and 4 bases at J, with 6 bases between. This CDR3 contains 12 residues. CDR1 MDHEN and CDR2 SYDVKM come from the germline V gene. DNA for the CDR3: TGTGCCAGCAGTGGACTTTACAATGAGCAGTTCTTC. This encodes CASSGLYNEQFF.

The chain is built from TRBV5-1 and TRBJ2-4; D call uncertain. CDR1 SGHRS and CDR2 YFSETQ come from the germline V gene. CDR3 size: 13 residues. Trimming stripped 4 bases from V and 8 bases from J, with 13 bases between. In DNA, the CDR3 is TGCGCCAGCAGCATCTCCCCTGAGGACATTCAGTACTTC. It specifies CASSISPEDIQYF.

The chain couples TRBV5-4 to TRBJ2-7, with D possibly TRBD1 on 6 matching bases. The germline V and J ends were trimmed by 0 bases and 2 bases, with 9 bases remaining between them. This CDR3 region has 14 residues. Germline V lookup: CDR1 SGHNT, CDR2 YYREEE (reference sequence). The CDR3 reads CASSLVDSPYEQYF. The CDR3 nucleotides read TGTGCCAGCAGCTTGGTGGACAGCCCCTACGAGCAGTACTTC.

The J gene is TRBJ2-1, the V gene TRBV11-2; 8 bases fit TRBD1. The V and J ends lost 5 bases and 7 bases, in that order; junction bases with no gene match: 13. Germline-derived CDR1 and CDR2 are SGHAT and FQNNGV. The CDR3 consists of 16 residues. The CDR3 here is CASSPAAGGNLNEQFF. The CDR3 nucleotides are TGTGCCAGCAGCCCCGCGGCAGGGGGCAATTTGAATGAGCAGTTCTTC.

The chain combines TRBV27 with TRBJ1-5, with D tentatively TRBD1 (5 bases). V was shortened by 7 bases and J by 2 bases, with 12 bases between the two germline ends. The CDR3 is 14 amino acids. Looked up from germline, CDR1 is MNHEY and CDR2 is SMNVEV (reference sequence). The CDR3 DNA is TGTGCCAGCACCGTTACGGGGGGCAATCAGCCCCAGCATTTT. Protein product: CASTVTGGNQPQHF.